This T cell receptor (beta chain) was found in a study of blood T cell repertoires in COVID-19. Study-level background: The United States, Italy and Spain were the sources of the acute and convalescent COVID-19 samples. Nucleic acid was either cDNA or gDNA, and it came from T cells, B-cell-depleted T cells, or PBMCs.

Under the authors' procedure: Amplification with reference gene primers provided the estimates of nucleated cell counts. Using immunoSEQ multiplex PCR, the repertoire was profiled, and TCRdb retains in-frame clones only, with some absent. V and J calls and clone size follow that table, whereas D and trimming were derived from the DNA. The data show under 80,000 clones, with around 88% seen just once and about 15% held by the top ten. Sequencing used peripheral blood. The TCR was taken from a man aged 70 or older with active or convalescent COVID-19.

In nucleotides, the CDR3 is TGTGCCAGCAGCCAGGGGGCGGTCGGAGAGACCCAGTACTTC. Encoded protein: CASSQGAVGETQYF. The rearrangement joins TRBV3-1 (or the pseudogene TRBV3-2) to TRBJ2-5, with a tentative D call TRBD1 (6 bases). The germline gives CDR1 LGHDT, CDR2 YNNKEL (reference sequence). This CDR3 comprises 14 residues. The V gene lost 3 bases and the J gene lost 4 bases, with 12 bases spanning the gap.